This TCR beta chain originates from a study of T cell responses to AZD1222 COVID-19 vaccine. Study results and limitations: White British donors predominated, females outnumbered males, and clonal diversity was possibly underestimated. Baseline serostatus was positive in only six AZD1222 recipients.

Clones were read by immunoSEQ multiplex PCR, and TCRdb kept only the in-frame ones, dropping some. The sample contains around 120,000 clones, roughly 85% of which appear only once. V was cut by 5 bases and J by 6 bases, with 12 bases left in between. CDR1 and CDR2 from the germline V gene are SGHRS and YFSETQ. The CDR3 length is 13 residues. Turning to this clone: Its specificity is not known.

This chain uses TRBV5-1 with TRBJ2-1, with TRBD1 as a possible D gene (6 bases). This sequence was found in an adult in good health. Sequenced here: peripheral blood, sampled on day 0 of AZD1222 vaccination. CDR3 region: CASSSGVGNEQFF. The CDR3 DNA follows: TGCGCCAGCAGTTCAGGGGTTGGCAATGAGCAGTTCTTC. Filled out from reference TRBV5-1 and TRBJ2-1, the complete variable domain reads KAGVTQTPRYLIKTRGQQVTLSCSPISGHRSVSWYQQTPGQGLQFLFEYFSETQRNKGNFPGRFSGRQFSNSRSEMNVSTLELGDSALYLCASSSGVGNEQFFGPGTRLTVL.